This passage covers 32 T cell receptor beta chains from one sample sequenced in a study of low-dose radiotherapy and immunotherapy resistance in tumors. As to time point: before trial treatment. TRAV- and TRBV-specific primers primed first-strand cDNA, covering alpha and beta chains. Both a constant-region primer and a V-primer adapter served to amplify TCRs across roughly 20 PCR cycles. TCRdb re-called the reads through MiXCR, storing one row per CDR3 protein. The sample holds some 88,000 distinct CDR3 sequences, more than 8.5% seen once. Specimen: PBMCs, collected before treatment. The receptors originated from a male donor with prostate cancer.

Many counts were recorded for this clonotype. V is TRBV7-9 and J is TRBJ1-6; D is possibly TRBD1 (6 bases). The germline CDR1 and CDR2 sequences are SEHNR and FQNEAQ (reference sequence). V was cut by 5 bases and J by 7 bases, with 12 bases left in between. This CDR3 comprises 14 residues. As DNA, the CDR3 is TGTGCCAGCAGCGCTCACCAGGGGAATTCACCCCTCCACTTT. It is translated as CASSAHQGNSPLHF. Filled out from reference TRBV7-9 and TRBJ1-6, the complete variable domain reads DTGVSQNPRHKITKRGQNVTFRCDPISEHNRLYWYRQTLGQGPEFLTYFQNEAQLEKSRLLSDRFSAERPKGSFSTLEIQRTEQGDSAMYLCASSAHQGNSPLHFGNGTRLTVT.

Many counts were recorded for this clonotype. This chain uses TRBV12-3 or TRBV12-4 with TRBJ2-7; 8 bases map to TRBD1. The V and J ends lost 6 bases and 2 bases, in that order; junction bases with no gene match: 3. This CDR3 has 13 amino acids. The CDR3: CASRIQGAYEQYF. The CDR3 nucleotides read TGTGCCAGCAGAATACAGGGGGCCTACGAGCAGTACTTC.

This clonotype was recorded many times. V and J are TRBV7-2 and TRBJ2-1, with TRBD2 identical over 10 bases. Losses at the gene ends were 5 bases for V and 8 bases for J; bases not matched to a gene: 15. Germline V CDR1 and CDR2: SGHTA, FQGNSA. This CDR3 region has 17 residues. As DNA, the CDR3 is TGTGCCAGCAGCGACTCGGTGACTAGCGGGCACCCCTATGAGCAGTTCTTC. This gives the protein CASSDSVTSGHPYEQFF. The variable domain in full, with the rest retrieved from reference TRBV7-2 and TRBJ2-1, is GAGVSQSPSNKVTEKGKDVELRCDPISGHTALYWYRQSLGQGLEFLIYFQGNSAPDKSGLPSDRFSAERTGGSVSTLTIQRTQQEDSAVYLCASSDSVTSGHPYEQFFGPGTRLTVL.

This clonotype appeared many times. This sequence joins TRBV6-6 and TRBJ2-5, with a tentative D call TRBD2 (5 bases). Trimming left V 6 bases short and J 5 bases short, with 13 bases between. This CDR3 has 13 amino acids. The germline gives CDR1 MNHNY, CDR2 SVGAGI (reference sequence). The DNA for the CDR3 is TGTGCCAGCAGCTACACGAAGCGGGAGACCCAGTACTTC. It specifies CASSYTKRETQYF.

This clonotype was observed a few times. The CDR3 DNA is TGTGCCAGCAGCGTAGGGAAGGGCTCCTACAATGAGCAGTTCTTC. Its protein is CASSVGKGSYNEQFF. The rearrangement links TRBV9 to TRBJ2-1; D not resolved. The CDR3 covers 15 residues. Germline V gene data show CDR1 as SGDLS and CDR2 as YYNGEE. V lost 0 bases and J lost 0, with 7 bases in between.

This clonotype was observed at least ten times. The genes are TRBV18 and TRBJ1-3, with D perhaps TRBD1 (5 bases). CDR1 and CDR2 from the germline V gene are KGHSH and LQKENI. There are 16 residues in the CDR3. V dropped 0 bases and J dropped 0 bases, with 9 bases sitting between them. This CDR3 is CASSPPGRVSGNTIYF. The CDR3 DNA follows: TGTGCCAGCTCACCACCGGGCAGGGTCTCTGGAAACACCATATATTTT.

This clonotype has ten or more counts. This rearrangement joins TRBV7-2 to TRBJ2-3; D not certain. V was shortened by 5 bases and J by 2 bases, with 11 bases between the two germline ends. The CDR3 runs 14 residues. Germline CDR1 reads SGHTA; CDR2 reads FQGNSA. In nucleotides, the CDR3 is TGTGCCAGCAGCCCCGTCGGCTTCACAGATACGCAGTATTTT. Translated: CASSPVGFTDTQYF.

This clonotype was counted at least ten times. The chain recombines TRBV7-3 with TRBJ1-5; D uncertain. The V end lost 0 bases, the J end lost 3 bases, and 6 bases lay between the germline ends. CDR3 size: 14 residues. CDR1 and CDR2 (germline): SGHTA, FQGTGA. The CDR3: CASSLTANNQPQHF. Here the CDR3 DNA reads TGTGCCAGCAGCTTAACCGCAAACAATCAGCCCCAGCATTTT.

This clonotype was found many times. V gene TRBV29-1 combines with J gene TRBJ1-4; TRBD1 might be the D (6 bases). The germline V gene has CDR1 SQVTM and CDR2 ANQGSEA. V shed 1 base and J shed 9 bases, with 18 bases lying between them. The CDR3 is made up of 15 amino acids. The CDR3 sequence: CSVEVRRGGRKKLFF. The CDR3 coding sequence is TGCAGCGTTGAAGTGCGCAGGGGTGGTCGGAAAAAACTGTTTTTT.

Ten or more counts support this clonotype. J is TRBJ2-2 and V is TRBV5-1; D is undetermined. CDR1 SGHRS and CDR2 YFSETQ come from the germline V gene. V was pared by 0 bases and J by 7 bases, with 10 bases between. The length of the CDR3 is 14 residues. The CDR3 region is CASSLEAHLGELFF. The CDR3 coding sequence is TGCGCCAGCAGCTTGGAGGCTCATCTCGGGGAGCTGTTTTTT.

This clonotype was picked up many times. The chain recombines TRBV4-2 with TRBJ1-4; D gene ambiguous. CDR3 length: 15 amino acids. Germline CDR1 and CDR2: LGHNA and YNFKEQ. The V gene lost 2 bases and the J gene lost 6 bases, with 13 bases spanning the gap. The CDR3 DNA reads TGTGCCAGCAGCCAACCGGGCCGCTCGGATGAAAAACTGTTTTTT. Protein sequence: CASSQPGRSDEKLFF.

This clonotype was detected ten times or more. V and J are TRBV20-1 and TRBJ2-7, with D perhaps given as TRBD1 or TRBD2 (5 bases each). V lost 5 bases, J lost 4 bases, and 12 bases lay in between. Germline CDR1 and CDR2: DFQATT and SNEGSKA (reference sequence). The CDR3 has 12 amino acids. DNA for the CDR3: TGCAGTGCTCAGGGAGACAGATACGAGCAGTACTTC. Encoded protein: CSAQGDRYEQYF.

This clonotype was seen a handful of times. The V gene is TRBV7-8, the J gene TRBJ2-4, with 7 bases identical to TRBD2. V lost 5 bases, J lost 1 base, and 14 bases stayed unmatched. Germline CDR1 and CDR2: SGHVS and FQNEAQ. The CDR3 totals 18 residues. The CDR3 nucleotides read TGTGCCAGCAGCATTCTTCCGACTAGCTCTCTGGCCAAAAACATTCAGTACTTC. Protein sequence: CASSILPTSSLAKNIQYF.

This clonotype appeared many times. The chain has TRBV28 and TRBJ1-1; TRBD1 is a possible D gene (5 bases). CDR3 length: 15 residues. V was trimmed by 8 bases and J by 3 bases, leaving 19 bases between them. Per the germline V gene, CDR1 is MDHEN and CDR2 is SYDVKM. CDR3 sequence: CASPPARGEDTEAFF. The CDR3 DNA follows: TGTGCCAGCCCCCCTGCAAGGGGCGAGGACACTGAAGCTTTCTTT.

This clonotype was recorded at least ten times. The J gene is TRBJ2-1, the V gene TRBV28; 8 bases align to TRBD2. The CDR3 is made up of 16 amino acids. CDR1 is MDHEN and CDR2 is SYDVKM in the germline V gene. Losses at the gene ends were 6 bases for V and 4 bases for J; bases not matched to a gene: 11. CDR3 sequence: CASSHGAGTRYNEQFF. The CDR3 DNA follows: TGTGCCAGCAGCCATGGAGCCGGGACTAGATACAATGAGCAGTTCTTC.

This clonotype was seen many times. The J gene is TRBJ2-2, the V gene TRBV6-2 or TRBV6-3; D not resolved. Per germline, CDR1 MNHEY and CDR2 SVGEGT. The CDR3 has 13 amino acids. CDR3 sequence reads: CALNFANTGELFF. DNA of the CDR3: TGTGCACTTAATTTCGCGAACACCGGGGAGCTGTTTTTT.

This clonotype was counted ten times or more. CDR3 nucleotides: TGCGCCAGCAGCTTGGAAGTCCTAGAGAACACCGGGGAGCTGTTTTTT. This translates into CASSLEVLENTGELFF. The chain links TRBV5-1 to TRBJ2-2; D is ambiguous. The V end lost 0 bases, the J end lost 1 base, and 10 bases lay between the germline ends. In germline, CDR1 is SGHRS, CDR2 YFSETQ. The CDR3 is made up of 16 amino acids. The variable domain in full, completed from reference TRBV5-1 and TRBJ2-2, reads KAGVTQTPRYLIKTRGQQVTLSCSPISGHRSVSWYQQTPGQGLQFLFEYFSETQRNKGNFPGRFSGRQFSNSRSEMNVSTLELGDSALYLCASSLEVLENTGELFFGEGSRLTVL.

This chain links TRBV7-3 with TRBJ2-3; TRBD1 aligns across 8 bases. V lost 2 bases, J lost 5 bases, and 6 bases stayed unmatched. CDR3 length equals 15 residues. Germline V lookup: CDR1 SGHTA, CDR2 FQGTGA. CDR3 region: CASSLQGAGIDTQYF. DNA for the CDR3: TGTGCCAGCAGCTTACAGGGGGCTGGAATAGATACGCAGTATTTT.

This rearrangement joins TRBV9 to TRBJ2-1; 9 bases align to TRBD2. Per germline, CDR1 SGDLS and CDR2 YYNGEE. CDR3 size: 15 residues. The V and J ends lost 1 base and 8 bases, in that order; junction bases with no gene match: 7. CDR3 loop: CASSVRGRGMDEQFF. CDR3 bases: TGTGCCAGCAGCGTACGCGGGAGGGGGATGGATGAGCAGTTCTTC.

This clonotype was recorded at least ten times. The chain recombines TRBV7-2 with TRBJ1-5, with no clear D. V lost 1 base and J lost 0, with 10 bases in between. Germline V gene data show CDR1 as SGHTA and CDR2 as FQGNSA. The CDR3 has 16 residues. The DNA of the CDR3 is TGTGCCAGCAGCTTAGATGTAGGCAATAGCAATCAGCCCCAGCATTTT. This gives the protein CASSLDVGNSNQPQHF.

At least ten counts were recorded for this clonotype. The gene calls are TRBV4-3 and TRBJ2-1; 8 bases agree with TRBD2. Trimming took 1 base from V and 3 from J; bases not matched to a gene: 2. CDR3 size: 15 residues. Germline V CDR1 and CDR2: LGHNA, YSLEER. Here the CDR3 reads CASSQVTSGYNEQFF. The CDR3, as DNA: TGCGCCAGCAGCCAAGTAACTAGCGGCTACAATGAGCAGTTCTTC.

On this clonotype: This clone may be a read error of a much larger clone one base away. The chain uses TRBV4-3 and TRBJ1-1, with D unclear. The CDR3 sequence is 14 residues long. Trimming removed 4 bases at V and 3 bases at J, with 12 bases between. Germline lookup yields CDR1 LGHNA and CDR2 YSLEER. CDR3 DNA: TGCGCCAGCAGCCCGGAAACACGGGACACTGAAGCTTTCTTT. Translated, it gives CASSPETRDTEAFF.

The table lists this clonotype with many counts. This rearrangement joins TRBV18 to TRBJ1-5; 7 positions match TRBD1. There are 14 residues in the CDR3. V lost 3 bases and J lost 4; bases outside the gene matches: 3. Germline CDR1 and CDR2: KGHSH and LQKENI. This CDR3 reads CASSPDRANQPQHF. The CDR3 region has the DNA TGTGCCAGCTCACCCGACAGGGCGAATCAGCCCCAGCATTTT.

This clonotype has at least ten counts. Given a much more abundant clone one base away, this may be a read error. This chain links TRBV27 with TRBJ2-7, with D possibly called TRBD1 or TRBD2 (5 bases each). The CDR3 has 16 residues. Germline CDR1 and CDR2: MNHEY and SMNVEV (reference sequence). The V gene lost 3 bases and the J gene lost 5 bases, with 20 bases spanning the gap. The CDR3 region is CASSLARGQGDHEQYF. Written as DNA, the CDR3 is TGTGCCAGCAGTTTGGCCCGAGGGCAGGGCGACCACGAGCAGTACTTC.

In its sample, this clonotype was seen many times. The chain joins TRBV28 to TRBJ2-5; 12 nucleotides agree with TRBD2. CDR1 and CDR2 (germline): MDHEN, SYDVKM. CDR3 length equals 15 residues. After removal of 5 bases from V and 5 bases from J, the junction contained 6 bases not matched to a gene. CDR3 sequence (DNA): TGTGCCAGCAGTACCCGACTAGCGGGAGTTGAGACCCAGTACTTC. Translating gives CASSTRLAGVETQYF.

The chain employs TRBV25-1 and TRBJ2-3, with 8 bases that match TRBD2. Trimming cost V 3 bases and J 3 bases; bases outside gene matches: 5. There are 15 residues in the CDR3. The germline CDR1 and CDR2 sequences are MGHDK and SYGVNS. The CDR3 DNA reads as TGTGCCAGCAGTGACAGACTAGCGACAACAGATACGCAGTATTTT. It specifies CASSDRLATTDTQYF.

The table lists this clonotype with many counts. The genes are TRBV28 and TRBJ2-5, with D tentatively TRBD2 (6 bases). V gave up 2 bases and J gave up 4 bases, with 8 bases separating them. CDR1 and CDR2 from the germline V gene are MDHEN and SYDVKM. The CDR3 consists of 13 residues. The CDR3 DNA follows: TGTGCCAGCAGTTTAGCGGGACTAGAGACCCAGTACTTC. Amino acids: CASSLAGLETQYF.

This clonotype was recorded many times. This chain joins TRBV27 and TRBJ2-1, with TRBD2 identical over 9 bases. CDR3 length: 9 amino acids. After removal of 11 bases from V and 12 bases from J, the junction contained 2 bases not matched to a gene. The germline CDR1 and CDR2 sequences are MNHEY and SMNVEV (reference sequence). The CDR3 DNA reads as TGTGCCGGGGGACTAGCGCAGTTCTTC. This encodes CAGGLAQFF.

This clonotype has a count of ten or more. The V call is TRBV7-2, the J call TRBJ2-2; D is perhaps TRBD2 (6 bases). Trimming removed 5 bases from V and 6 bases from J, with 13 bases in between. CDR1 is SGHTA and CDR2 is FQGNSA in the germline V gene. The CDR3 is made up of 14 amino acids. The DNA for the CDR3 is TGTGCCAGCAGCGCCCGGGACTCTTCCGGGGAGCTGTTTTTT. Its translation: CASSARDSSGELFF.

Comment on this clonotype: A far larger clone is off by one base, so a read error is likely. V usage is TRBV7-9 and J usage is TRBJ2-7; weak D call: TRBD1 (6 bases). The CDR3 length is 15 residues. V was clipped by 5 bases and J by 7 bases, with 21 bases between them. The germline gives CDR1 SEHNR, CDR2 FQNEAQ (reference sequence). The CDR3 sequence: CASSLGAGRSNEQYF. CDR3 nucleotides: TGTGCCAGCAGCCTGGGGGCAGGGCGGTCCAATGAGCAGTACTTC.

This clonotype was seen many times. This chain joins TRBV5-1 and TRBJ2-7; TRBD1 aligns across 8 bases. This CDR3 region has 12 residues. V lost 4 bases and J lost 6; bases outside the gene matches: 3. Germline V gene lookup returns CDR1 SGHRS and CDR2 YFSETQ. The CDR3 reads CASSPDRGEQYF. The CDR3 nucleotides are TGCGCCAGCAGCCCAGACAGGGGCGAGCAGTACTTC. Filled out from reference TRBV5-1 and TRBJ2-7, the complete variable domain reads KAGVTQTPRYLIKTRGQQVTLSCSPISGHRSVSWYQQTPGQGLQFLFEYFSETQRNKGNFPGRFSGRQFSNSRSEMNVSTLELGDSALYLCASSPDRGEQYFGPGTRLTVT.

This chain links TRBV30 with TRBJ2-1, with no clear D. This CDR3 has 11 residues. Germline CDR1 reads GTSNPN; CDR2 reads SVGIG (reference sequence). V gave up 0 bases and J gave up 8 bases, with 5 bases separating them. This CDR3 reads CAWSVLHEQFF. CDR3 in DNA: TGTGCCTGGAGTGTGCTCCATGAGCAGTTCTTC.